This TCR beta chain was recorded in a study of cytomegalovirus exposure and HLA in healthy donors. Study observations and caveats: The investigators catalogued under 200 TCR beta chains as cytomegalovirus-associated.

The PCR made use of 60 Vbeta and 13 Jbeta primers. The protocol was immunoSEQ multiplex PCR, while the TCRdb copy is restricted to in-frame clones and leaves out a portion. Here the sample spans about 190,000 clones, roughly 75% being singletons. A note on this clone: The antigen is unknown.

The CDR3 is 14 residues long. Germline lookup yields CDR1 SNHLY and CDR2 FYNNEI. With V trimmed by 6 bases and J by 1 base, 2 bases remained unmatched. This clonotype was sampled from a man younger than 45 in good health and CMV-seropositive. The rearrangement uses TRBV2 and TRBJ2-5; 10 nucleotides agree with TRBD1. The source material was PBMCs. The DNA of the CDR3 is TGTGCCAGCAGGACAGGGGGCCCCCAAGAGACCCAGTACTTC. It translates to CASRTGGPQETQYF.